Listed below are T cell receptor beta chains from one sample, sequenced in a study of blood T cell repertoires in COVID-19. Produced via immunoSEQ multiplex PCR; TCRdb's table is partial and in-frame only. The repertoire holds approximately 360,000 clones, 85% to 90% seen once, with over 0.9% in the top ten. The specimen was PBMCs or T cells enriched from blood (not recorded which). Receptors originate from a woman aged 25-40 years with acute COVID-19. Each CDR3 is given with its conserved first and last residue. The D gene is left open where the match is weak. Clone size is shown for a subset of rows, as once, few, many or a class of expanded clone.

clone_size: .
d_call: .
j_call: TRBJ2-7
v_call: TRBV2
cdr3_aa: CASDPPMGPGEQYF
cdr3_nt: TGTGCCAGCGACCCGCCCATGGGGCCTGGCGAGCAGTACTTC

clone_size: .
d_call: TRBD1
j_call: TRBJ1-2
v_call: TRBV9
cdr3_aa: CASSRVTGTGGDGYTF
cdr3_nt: TGTGCCAGCAGCAGAGTGACCGGGACAGGAGGGGATGGCTACACCTTC

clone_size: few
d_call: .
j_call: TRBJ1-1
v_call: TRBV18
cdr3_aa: CASSPPGLGGVGPEAFF
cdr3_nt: TGTGCCAGCTCACCACCGGGGTTGGGCGGGGTAGGACCTGAAGCTTTCTTT

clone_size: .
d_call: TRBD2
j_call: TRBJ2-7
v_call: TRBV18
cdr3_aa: CASSPPWTSGSYEQYF
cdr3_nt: TGTGCCAGCTCACCACCCTGGACTAGCGGCTCCTACGAGCAGTACTTC

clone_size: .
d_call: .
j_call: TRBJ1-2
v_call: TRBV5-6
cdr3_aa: CASRGGYYGYTF
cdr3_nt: TGTGCCAGCAGGGGGGGATACTATGGCTACACCTTC

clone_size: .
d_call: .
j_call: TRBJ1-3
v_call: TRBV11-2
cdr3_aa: CASSLFTPDTIYF
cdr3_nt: TGTGCCAGCAGCTTATTCACCCCGGACACCATATATTTT

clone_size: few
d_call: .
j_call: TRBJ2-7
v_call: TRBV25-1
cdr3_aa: CASRVAYEQYF
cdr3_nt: TGTGCCAGCAGAGTGGCATACGAGCAGTACTTC

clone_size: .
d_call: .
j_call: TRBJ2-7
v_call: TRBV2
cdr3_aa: CASRPRYEQYF
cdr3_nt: TGTGCCAGCAGACCCAGGTACGAGCAGTACTTC

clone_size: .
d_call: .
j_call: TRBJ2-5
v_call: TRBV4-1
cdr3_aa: CASSQAPFRETQYF
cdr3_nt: TGCGCCAGCAGCCAAGCCCCCTTTCGAGAGACCCAGTACTTC

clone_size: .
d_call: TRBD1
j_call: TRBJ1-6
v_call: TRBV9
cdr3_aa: CASSGGQKHSPLHF
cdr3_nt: TGTGCCAGCAGCGGGGGACAGAAGCATTCACCCCTCCACTTT

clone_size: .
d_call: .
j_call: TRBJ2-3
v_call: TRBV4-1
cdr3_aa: CASSQVVDTQYF
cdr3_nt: TGCGCCAGCAGCCAAGTCGTGGATACGCAGTATTTT

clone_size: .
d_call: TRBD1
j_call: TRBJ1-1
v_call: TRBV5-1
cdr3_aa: CASSWTGGLNTEAFF
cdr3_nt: TGCGCCAGCAGCTGGACAGGGGGTTTGAACACTGAAGCTTTCTTT

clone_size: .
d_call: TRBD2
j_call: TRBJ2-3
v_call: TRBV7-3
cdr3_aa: CASSLGGAVADTQYF
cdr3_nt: TGTGCCAGCAGCCTCGGGGGGGCCGTTGCAGATACGCAGTATTTT

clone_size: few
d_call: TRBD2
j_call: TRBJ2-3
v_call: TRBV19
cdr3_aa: CASSPRQRDSTDTQYF
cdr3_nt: TGTGCCAGTAGCCCTCGACAGCGGGATAGCACAGATACGCAGTATTTT

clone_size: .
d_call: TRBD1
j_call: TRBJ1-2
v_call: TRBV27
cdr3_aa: CASSFGQGNYGYTF
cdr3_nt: TGTGCCAGCAGTTTTGGACAGGGGAACTATGGCTACACCTTC

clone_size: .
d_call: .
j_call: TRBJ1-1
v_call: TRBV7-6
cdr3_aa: CASSLAAQGWAEAFF
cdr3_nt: TGTGCCAGCAGCTTAGCGGCGCAGGGCTGGGCTGAAGCTTTCTTT

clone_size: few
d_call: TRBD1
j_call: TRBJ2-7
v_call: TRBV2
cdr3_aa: CASSSDRVKEQYF
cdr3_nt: TGTGCCAGCAGTTCCGACAGGGTGAAGGAGCAGTACTTC

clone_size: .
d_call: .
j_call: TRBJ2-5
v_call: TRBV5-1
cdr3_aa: CASSVGDSPQETQYF
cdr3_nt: TGCGCCAGCAGCGTCGGTGATTCTCCGCAAGAGACCCAGTACTTC

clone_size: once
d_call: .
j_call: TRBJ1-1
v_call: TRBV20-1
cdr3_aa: CSASPPGGAGTEAFF
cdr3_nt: TGCAGTGCTAGTCCTCCTGGGGGCGCCGGGACTGAAGCTTTCTTT

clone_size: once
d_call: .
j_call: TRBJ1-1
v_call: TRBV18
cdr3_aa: CASSPNKVTVGTEAFF
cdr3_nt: TGTGCCAGCTCACCGAATAAAGTAACGGTCGGCACTGAAGCTTTCTTT

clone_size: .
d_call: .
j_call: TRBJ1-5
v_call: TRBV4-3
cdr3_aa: CASSQGVEGNQPQHF
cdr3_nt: TGCGCCAGCAGCCAAGGGGTGGAGGGTAATCAGCCCCAGCATTTT

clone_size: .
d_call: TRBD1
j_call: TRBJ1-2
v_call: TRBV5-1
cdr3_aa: CASSPGDRGRGRRSYGYTF
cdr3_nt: TGCGCCAGCAGCCCGGGGGACAGGGGGCGAGGACGTCGGTCCTATGGCTACACCTTC

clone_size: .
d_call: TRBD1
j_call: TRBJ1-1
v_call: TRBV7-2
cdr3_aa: CASSLVGGQGNTEAFF
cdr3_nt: TGTGCCAGCAGCTTAGTGGGGGGACAGGGGAACACTGAAGCTTTCTTT

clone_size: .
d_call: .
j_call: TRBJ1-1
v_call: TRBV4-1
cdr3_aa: CASSQVSGGRETEAFF
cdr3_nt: TGCGCCAGCAGCCAAGTATCGGGGGGTCGGGAAACTGAAGCTTTCTTT

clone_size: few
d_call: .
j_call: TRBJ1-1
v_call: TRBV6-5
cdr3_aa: CASSLTAGTMGTEAFF
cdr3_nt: TGTGCCAGCAGTTTGACCGCCGGGACAATGGGGACTGAAGCTTTCTTT

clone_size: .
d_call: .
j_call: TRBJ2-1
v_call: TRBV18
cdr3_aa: CASSPPSVSRLKGNEQFF
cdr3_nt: TGTGCCAGCTCACCACCCTCCGTCAGCAGGCTAAAAGGCAATGAGCAGTTCTTC

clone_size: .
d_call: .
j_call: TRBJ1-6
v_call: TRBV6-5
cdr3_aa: CASSPRQSNNSPLHF
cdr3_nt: TGTGCCAGCAGTCCCCGACAGTCCAATAATTCACCCCTCCACTTT

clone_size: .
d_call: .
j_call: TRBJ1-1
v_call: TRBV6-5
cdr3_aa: CASRTRQEAFF
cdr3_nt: TGTGCCAGCAGGACCCGACAGGAAGCTTTCTTT

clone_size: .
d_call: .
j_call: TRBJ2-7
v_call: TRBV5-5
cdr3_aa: CASRYMVSPSYEQYF
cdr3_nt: TGTGCCAGCAGATACATGGTTTCCCCCTCCTACGAGCAGTACTTC

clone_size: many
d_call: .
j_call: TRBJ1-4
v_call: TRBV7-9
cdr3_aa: CASSSVTNEKLFF
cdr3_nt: TGTGCCAGCAGCTCGGTAACTAATGAAAAACTGTTTTTT

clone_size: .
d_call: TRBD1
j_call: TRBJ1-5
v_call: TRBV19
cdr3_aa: CASSIEPRTGGYNQPQHF
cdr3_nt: TGTGCCAGTAGTATAGAACCCCGGACAGGGGGCTACAATCAGCCCCAGCATTTT

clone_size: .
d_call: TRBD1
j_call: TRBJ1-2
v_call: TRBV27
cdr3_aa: CASSPSGTGLYGYTF
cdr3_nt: TGTGCCAGCAGTCCCTCCGGGACAGGGCTCTATGGCTACACCTTC

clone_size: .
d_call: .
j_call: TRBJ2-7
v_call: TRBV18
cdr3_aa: CASSPPSGGHEQYF
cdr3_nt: TGTGCCAGCTCACCACCGTCTGGGGGCCACGAGCAGTACTTC

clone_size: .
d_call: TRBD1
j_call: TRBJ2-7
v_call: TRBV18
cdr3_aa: CASSPRDGTGLDGQYF
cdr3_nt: TGTGCCAGCTCACCAAGGGACGGGACAGGCCTTGATGGGCAGTACTTC

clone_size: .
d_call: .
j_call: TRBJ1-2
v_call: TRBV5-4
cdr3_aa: CASSLAGGEGYTF
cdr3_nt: TGTGCCAGCAGCTTGGCCGGGGGGGAAGGCTACACCTTC

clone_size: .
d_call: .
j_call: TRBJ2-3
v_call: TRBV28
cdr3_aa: CASSRGGGDTQYF
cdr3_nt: TGTGCCAGCAGCCGGGGAGGGGGAGATACGCAGTATTTT

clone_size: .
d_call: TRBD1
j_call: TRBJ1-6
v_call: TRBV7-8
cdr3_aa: CASSLVSPGQNSPLHF
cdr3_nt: TGTGCCAGCAGCTTAGTGTCCCCGGGACAGAATTCACCCCTCCACTTT

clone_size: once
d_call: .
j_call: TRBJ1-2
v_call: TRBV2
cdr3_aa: CASNGEQGFYGYTF
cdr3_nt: TGTGCCAGCAATGGAGAACAGGGATTTTATGGCTACACCTTC

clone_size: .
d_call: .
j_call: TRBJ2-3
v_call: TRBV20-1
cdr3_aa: CSASRRDLGDTQYF
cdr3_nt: TGCAGTGCTAGTAGGCGGGACCTGGGAGATACGCAGTATTTT